The clone carrying this TCR beta chain was detected ten times or more. The antigen is not known. The data derive from a study of shared clonotypes between healthy human individuals. Broader study findings: Only a few donors were included, so the genetic and exposure-history diversity represented was limited. In contrast to clonotypes shared by all four donors, non-shared clonotypes had lower generation probabilities.

The table came from immunoSEQ multiplex PCR; TCRdb's copy has only in-frame clones and leaves some out. The table has 200,000 to 250,000 clones, 65% seen once. This TCR was sampled from a young man in good health. The source material was memory CD4+ T cells sorted from blood. Subset given: CD45RA-negative fraction.

The CDR3 loop is CASSLGQGIETQYF. The CDR3 DNA sequence: TGTGCCAGCAGCTTAGGACAGGGAATAGAGACCCAGTACTTC. V gene TRBV11-1 combines with J gene TRBJ2-5; 7 positions match TRBD1. From germline, CDR1 is SGHAT and CDR2 FQDESV (reference sequence). This CDR3 has 14 residues. Trimming cost V 1 base and J 4 bases; bases outside gene matches: 3.